This entry lists 4 T cell receptor beta chains sequenced from one sample in a study of T cells in Graves' hyperthyroidism and ophthalmopathy. RNA transcripts yielded amplified TCR beta CDR3 regions. In the first-round RT-PCR of the TCR CDR3, the HTBI primer set was used. From the multiplex PCR reads, TCRdb called clonotypes with MiXCR, one entry per CDR3 protein. Here the sample spans nearly 600,000 distinct CDR3 sequences, about 14% being singletons. Sample: blood. These receptors were obtained from a woman between 18 and 29 years old with Graves' ophthalmopathy.

This clonotype showed up many times. The rearrangement joins TRBV7-9 to TRBJ2-7, with a weak D call TRBD1 (6 bases). The CDR3 sequence is 12 residues long. Trimming took off 5 bases at V and 4 bases at J, with 9 bases between the two ends. Germline CDR1 SEHNR, CDR2 FQNEAQ (reference sequence). The CDR3, as DNA: TGTGCCAGCAGCCCAGGGGATTACGAGCAGTACTTC. Encoded protein: CASSPGDYEQYF.

The rearrangement joins TRBV7-9 to TRBJ1-1; no firm D call. Germline V gene lookup returns CDR1 SEHNR and CDR2 FQNEAQ (reference sequence). The V and J ends lost 5 bases and 1 base respectively, with 11 bases between them. CDR3 size: 14 residues. DNA of the CDR3: TGTGCCAGCAGCCCTAGAGTGGGGAACACTGAAGCTTTCTTT. Translated: CASSPRVGNTEAFF.

The V gene is TRBV5-1, the J gene TRBJ1-1, with D unclear. The CDR3 is 14 residues long. V lost 4 bases, J lost 6 bases, and 16 bases lay in between. CDR1 and CDR2 (germline): SGHRS, YFSETQ. CDR3: CASSLISGFAEAFF. The CDR3 coding sequence is TGCGCCAGCAGCCTAATATCGGGGTTCGCTGAAGCTTTCTTT.

This clonotype was seen at least ten times. V and J are TRBV19 and TRBJ1-5; 7 bases match TRBD1. The germline V gene has CDR1 LNHDA and CDR2 SQIVND (reference sequence). V shed 1 base and J 11 bases; nucleotides not matched to a gene: 8. The CDR3 extends over 14 amino acids. The chain's CDR3 is CASSIGGTVTTQHF. The CDR3 DNA reads as TGTGCCAGTAGTATAGGGGGGACAGTGACGACCCAGCATTTT. The variable domain in full, with the rest retrieved from reference TRBV19 and TRBJ1-5, is DGGITQSPKYLFRKEGQNVTLSCEQNLNHDAMYWYRQDPGQGLRLIYYSQIVNDFQKGDIAEGYSVSREKKESFPLTVTSAQKNPTAFYLCASSIGGTVTTQHFGDGTRLSIL.